This T cell receptor beta chain was retrieved from a study of shared clonotypes between healthy human individuals (dated by TCRdb to the early 2020s). Describing the broader study: The cohort comprised two women and a few men aged 18 to 49 years. Per donor, three plates each were used for CD4 naive and CD4 memory, two for CD8 naive, and one for CD8 memory. To estimate repertoire size and how much clonotypes are shared between individuals, the study performed deep sequencing of blood TCR repertoires from roughly five healthy adults. Different laboratories and diverse techniques were used to prepare libraries and sequence TCR repertoires, to increase sequencing depth and limit assay-specific biases. Leukapheresis yielded between about 0.9 and 10 billion PBMCs per donor.

What the authors observed across the whole study: Because the study included only a small number of donors, the genetic and exposure-history diversity represented was limited. Incomplete sequencing was indicated by rarefaction of sorted-subset datasets, despite the large sequencing depth. Sampling was restricted to blood, and TCR repertoires in tissues likely differ from the TCR repertoires found in blood. Compared with non-shared clonotypes, the clonotypes found in all four sorted-subset donors had higher generation probabilities. Across a few donors, around 5% of naive CD4, approximately 3.6% of naive CD8, about 2.3% of memory CD4, and about 0.4% of memory CD8 clonotypes were shared. Estimated clonotype richness was generally larger for naive than for memory subsets. Pairwise subsampling led to the expectation that sequencing depth would affect the degree of clonotype sharing among donors.

CD8 naive samples were obtained by positive selection for CCR7 among CD45RO-negative cells, yielding a CD45RA+CCR7+ population from which TemRA cells were excluded. The donors were healthy, HIV-negative adults who had no recently reported acute infections or vaccinations. Every donor was a Caucasian adult residing in Nashville, Tennessee, USA. Blood was obtained by leukapheresis, after which PBMCs were separated by Ficoll-Histopaque density gradient centrifugation and cryopreserved in liquid nitrogen vapor phase. Analytical flow cytometry was used to check the purity and quantity of each magnetically sorted T cell population. Genomic DNA was isolated from every sorted fraction and measured by UV absorbance on a Nanodrop 2000c. TCR CDR3 regions were amplified from genomic DNA by multiplex PCR using the deep immunoSEQ assay. Genomic DNA extracted from each cell subset was distributed evenly over all wells of several immunoSEQ 96-well plates, and each plate served as one replicate. For sorted subsets, around 200 ng genomic DNA, equal to 30,000 or so T cell genomes, was loaded into each replicate PCR. The purified libraries were quantified using a Qubit 3.0 fluorometer, sized with a Bioanalyzer 2100, and then quantified again using the KAPA Library Quantification kit. Each immunoSEQ 96-well plate was sequenced on its own single-read 150-cycle Illumina NextSeq 550 flow cell. On the authors' methods: The immunoSEQ output contained only junctional sequences without quality scores, so filtering could not match that applied to full-length reads. To assign V/J genes and CDR3, sequences were annotated against IMGT germline references using PyIR, a Python wrapper for IgBLAST v1.9. Reads were removed for weak V/J assignments (E-value above 1e-6), missing CDR3, stop codons, out-of-frame junctions, or ambiguous translated residues. V3J clonotypes were defined as sequences sharing the same inferred V gene, J gene, and CDR3 amino acid sequence. Percentage overlap between repertoires was calculated by dividing the number of shared unique clonotypes by the size of the smaller repertoire. Three approaches were used to assess repertoire richness: RTK rarefaction, the Chao1 estimator, and Recon v2.1 estimates of unobserved clonotypes. For all TCRbeta clonotypes obtained by the gDNA method from several donors, generation probabilities were computed with OLGA. What TCRdb holds here is the immuneACCESS table cut down to in-frame rearrangements. Part of the clones is not present; checked against another copy, under half of the missing clones reflect an unresolved V gene, and the others are unexplained. The V and J calls and clone size come from that table; D and trimming were worked out from the DNA. A total of some 2,100,000 clones appear in this sample, under 95% of them only once. The biggest ten clones account for more than 1.5% of the sample.

From the germline V gene (reference sequence), CDR1 is LNHDA and CDR2 is SQIVND. V is trimmed back by 10 bases and J by 4 bases, and the junction contains 31 bases that no gene match accounts for. The CDR3, from cysteine to phenylalanine, totals 21 residues. The entry retains the CDR3 DNA only, 63 bases that are in frame from base 1. Concerning this clone itself: Its antigen is unknown. No much larger clone exists at a distance of one base, and base qualities are not known.

This receptor was obtained from a man younger than 35 in good health. Some clones in this sample may be carry-over from other donors' samples. The rearranged segments are TRBV19 and TRBJ1-1; 9 bases in the junction line up with TRBD1. Input material: naive CD8+ T cells from PBMCs. The cell subset or site label of this sample denotes: CD45RA+CCR7+. This receptor carries the CDR3 CATRRPLRTGEYILTGTEAFF. The nucleotide sequence is given as TGTGCCACAAGGCGCCCCCTACGGACAGGGGAATACATTCTGACGGGCACTGAAGCTTTCTTT.